The 24 T cell receptor beta chains in this list originate from one sample, sequenced in a study of blood T cell repertoires in COVID-19. Only in-frame clones appear in the TCRdb table, and some are missing; sequencing was by immunoSEQ multiplex PCR. Among about 360,000 clones listed, about 87% were seen once. Sequenced sample: PBMCs or T cells enriched from blood (not recorded which). The receptors stem from a man aged 40-49 years in a cohort exposed to, infected with or recovered from COVID-19 (not recorded which).

The chain joins TRBV7-9 to TRBJ2-3; 12 nucleotides align to TRBD2. This CDR3 is 18 amino acids long. V lost 4 bases and J lost 4; bases outside the gene matches: 12. Germline CDR1 and CDR2: SEHNR and FQNEAQ (reference sequence). CDR3 DNA sequence: TGTGCCAGCAGCTCCCCCCCGACTAGCGGGAGTAGGTCAGATACGCAGTATTTT. Its translation: CASSSPPTSGSRSDTQYF.

This chain connects TRBV9 to TRBJ2-7; 8 bases map to TRBD2. The ends lost 3 bases at V and 0 bases at J; junction bases unmatched: 5. The CDR3 has 15 residues. CDR1 and CDR2 from the germline V gene are SGDLS and YYNGEE. The CDR3: CASSARGGSSYEQYF. The CDR3 nucleotides read TGTGCCAGCAGCGCCCGCGGGGGGTCCTCCTACGAGCAGTACTTC.

The chain employs TRBV28 and TRBJ2-7, with a tentative D call TRBD2 (5 bases). The CDR3 spans 13 residues. Germline V gene data show CDR1 as MDHEN and CDR2 as SYDVKM. Trimming removed 3 bases from V and 7 bases from J, with 13 bases in between. The CDR3: CASSLETRGEQYF. CDR3 nucleotide sequence: TGTGCCAGCAGTTTGGAGACCCGCGGGGAGCAGTACTTC.

This chain joins TRBV9 and TRBJ1-3; D unresolved. Germline V CDR1 and CDR2: SGDLS, YYNGEE. Trimming cost V 4 bases and J 4 bases, with 18 bases left between them. The CDR3 is 16 residues long. The CDR3 bases are TGTGCCAGCAGCCTCAGCGGGAACCCGATCGGAAACACCATATATTTT. It specifies CASSLSGNPIGNTIYF.

The chain carries TRBV6-5 and TRBJ2-2; TRBD1 matches 8 bases. Germline values: CDR1 MNHEY, CDR2 SVGAGI. J gave up 5 bases and V 7 bases, and 6 bases lay outside the gene matches. This CDR3 is built from 14 residues. The CDR3 DNA follows: TGTGCCAGCAATCAGGGGGCAGGAACCGGGGAGCTGTTTTTT. Translating gives CASNQGAGTGELFF.

This chain joins TRBV4-1 and TRBJ1-4; no clear D gene. From germline, CDR1 is MGHRA and CDR2 YSYEKL. The length of the CDR3 is 15 residues. V was pared by 1 base and J by 7 bases, with 13 bases between. The CDR3 sequence is CASSQGRGSGEKLFF. Written as DNA, the CDR3 is TGCGCCAGCAGCCAAGGACGGGGTTCTGGTGAAAAACTGTTTTTT.

This chain uses TRBV18 with TRBJ1-1, with 10 nucleotides matching TRBD1. The germline V gene encodes CDR1 KGHSH and CDR2 LQKENI. The length of the CDR3 is 13 residues. V shed 3 bases, J shed 6 bases, and the junction held 1 base outside the gene matches. This CDR3 reads CASSPDRGAEAFF. The CDR3 coding sequence is TGTGCCAGCTCACCGGACAGGGGGGCTGAAGCTTTCTTT.

This chain links TRBV7-3 with TRBJ1-1; TRBD1 matches 9 bases. CDR3 length: 14 residues. V was clipped by 6 bases and J by 5 bases; unmatched bases: 7. The germline V gene encodes CDR1 SGHTA and CDR2 FQGTGA. The DNA of the CDR3 is TGTGCCAGCAGTCCCGGGACAGGGATTACTGAAGCTTTCTTT. This encodes CASSPGTGITEAFF.

This CDR3 is CASSQDPPSGSGWDTQYF. The CDR3 DNA follows: TGCGCCAGCAGCCAGGACCCTCCTAGCGGGAGTGGTTGGGATACGCAGTATTTT. The chain combines TRBV4-1 with TRBJ2-3; 10 nucleotides align to TRBD2. This CDR3 region has 18 residues. Germline V lookup: CDR1 MGHRA, CDR2 YSYEKL. With 3 bases clipped from V and 6 bases from J, the junction kept 15 bases outside the gene matches.

The gene calls are TRBV6-1 and TRBJ1-1; 8 positions match TRBD1. The length of the CDR3 is 15 residues. V was clipped by 3 bases and J by 4 bases; unmatched bases: 7. CDR1 and CDR2 from the germline V gene are MNHNS and SASEGT. CDR3 DNA sequence: TGTGCCAGCAGTGATAGGACAGGGCTGGGCACTGAAGCTTTCTTT. It encodes CASSDRTGLGTEAFF.

The genes are TRBV29-1 and TRBJ2-1; the match to TRBD2 covers 8 bases. CDR1 is SQVTM, CDR2 ANQGSEA, per germline. There are 13 residues in the CDR3. The trim removed 3 bases at V and 6 bases at J, leaving 4 bases unmatched. The CDR3 DNA sequence: TGCAGCGTTGAGGGACTAGGTTTCAATGAGCAGTTCTTC. Its protein is CSVEGLGFNEQFF.

The chain combines TRBV7-3 with TRBJ2-7; 7 nucleotides agree with TRBD2. V trimming: 6 bases; J trimming: 1 base; junction bases outside the gene matches: 3. Germline loops: CDR1 SGHTA, CDR2 FQGTGA. The CDR3 loop spans 13 amino acids. Here the CDR3 reads CASRASGSYEQYF. In nucleotides, the CDR3 is TGTGCCAGCAGGGCTAGCGGATCCTACGAGCAGTACTTC.

This clone was picked up a small number of times. V and J are TRBV5-1 and TRBJ1-6; a weak D match, TRBD1 (6 bases). The CDR3 length is 18 residues. Trimming left V 3 bases short and J 10 bases short, with 26 bases between. CDR1 SGHRS and CDR2 YFSETQ come from the germline V gene. The DNA for the CDR3 is TGCGCCAGCAGCTCAGGGGCGGTTAAATTTTCGGAGTACTCACCCCTCCACTTT. Residues: CASSSGAVKFSEYSPLHF.

The rearrangement uses TRBV30 and TRBJ2-7; 9 nucleotides line up with TRBD1. CDR3 length: 14 amino acids. V was pared by 3 bases and J by 3 bases, with 6 bases of the junction left unmatched. Germline CDR1 and CDR2: GTSNPN and SVGIG (reference sequence). In nucleotides, the CDR3 is TGTGCCTGGAGAGTTCCGGGACAGGGCTACGAGCAGTACTTC. This sequence encodes CAWRVPGQGYEQYF.

The chain is built from TRBV18 and TRBJ1-1; tentative D call: TRBD1 (6 bases). The germline V gene encodes CDR1 KGHSH and CDR2 LQKENI. V was cut by 0 bases and J by 6 bases, with 11 bases left in between. This CDR3 contains 14 residues. CDR3 amino acids: CASSPPGRGAEAFF. For the CDR3, the DNA is TGTGCCAGCTCACCACCGGGCAGGGGAGCTGAAGCTTTCTTT.

This CDR3 is CASSPQGEKTDTQYF. CDR3 DNA sequence: TGCGCCAGCAGCCCCCAGGGGGAGAAGACAGATACGCAGTATTTT. This chain joins TRBV5-1 and TRBJ2-3; TRBD1 aligns across 7 bases. The junction had 8 bases not matched to a gene; V was cut back by 4 bases and J by 3 bases. Per germline, CDR1 SGHRS and CDR2 YFSETQ. CDR3 length: 15 amino acids.

The chain carries TRBV3-1 (or the pseudogene TRBV3-2) and TRBJ2-7; 8 nucleotides match TRBD1. Germline V gives CDR1 LGHDT, CDR2 YNNKEL (reference sequence). V dropped 5 bases and J dropped 4; count of bases not matched to a gene: 7. The CDR3 extends over 14 amino acids. The CDR3, as DNA: TGTGCCAGCAGCTCCCGGACAGGGAGGTACGAGCAGTACTTC. It translates to CASSSRTGRYEQYF.

This sequence joins TRBV5-1 and TRBJ2-5; the match to TRBD2 covers 10 bases. The CDR3 is 16 amino acids. From germline, CDR1 is SGHRS and CDR2 YFSETQ. The V gene end was trimmed by 0 bases and the J gene end by 4 bases; junction bases not matched to a gene: 6. CDR3 sequence (DNA): TGCGCCAGCAGCTTGGGGGGCCTAGCGGGAGTAGAGACCCAGTACTTC. Protein product: CASSLGGLAGVETQYF.

The count of this clone is one. J is TRBJ2-1 and V is TRBV5-1; 16 positions agree with TRBD2. With V trimmed by 0 bases and J by 0 bases, 6 bases remained unmatched. From germline, CDR1 is SGHRS and CDR2 YFSETQ. The CDR3 sequence is 20 residues long. This chain's CDR3 is CASSLAGTSGRGSSYNEQFF. The CDR3 DNA follows: TGCGCCAGCAGCTTGGCCGGGACTAGCGGGAGGGGGAGCTCCTACAATGAGCAGTTCTTC.

The V call is TRBV7-7, the J call TRBJ2-1; 9 nucleotides agree with TRBD2. The CDR3 contains 15 residues. The germline gives CDR1 SSHAT, CDR2 FNYEAQ (reference sequence). Losses at the gene ends were 3 bases for V and 7 bases for J; bases not matched to a gene: 7. CDR3 loop: CASSFQAGGINEQFF. The CDR3 DNA reads as TGTGCCAGCAGCTTCCAGGCGGGAGGGATAAATGAGCAGTTCTTC.

CDR3 coding DNA: TGTGCCAGCAGCCAGGGTCTAGGTGATTCACCCCTCCACTTT. It yields the protein CASSQGLGDSPLHF. This chain uses TRBV4-2 with TRBJ1-6; D is unclear. This CDR3 comprises 14 residues. The germline V gene has CDR1 LGHNA and CDR2 YNFKEQ. V was pared by 3 bases and J by 8 bases, with 11 bases between.

The rearrangement links TRBV18 to TRBJ2-1, with 7 nucleotides matching TRBD1. Germline CDR1 KGHSH, CDR2 LQKENI. V trimming: 0 bases; J trimming: 7 bases; junction bases outside the gene matches: 9. The CDR3 length is 16 residues. The CDR3 spells CASSPPFGTDLNEQFF. The CDR3 DNA reads as TGTGCCAGCTCACCACCTTTCGGGACAGATCTAAATGAGCAGTTCTTC.

Ten or more counts support this clone. The genes are TRBV30 and TRBJ2-7, with TRBD2 identical over 9 bases. The V gene end was trimmed by 2 bases and the J gene end by 7 bases; junction bases not matched to a gene: 12. The CDR3 loop spans 15 amino acids. CDR1 and CDR2 (germline): GTSNPN, SVGIG (reference sequence). The DNA of the CDR3 is TGTGCCTGGAGTAGGGTAGCGGGAGATTATTTAGAGCAGTACTTC. Translation gives CAWSRVAGDYLEQYF. The variable domain in full, with the rest retrieved from reference TRBV30 and TRBJ2-7, is SQTIHQWPATLVQPVGSPLSLECTVEGTSNPNLYWYRQAAGRGLQLLFYSVGIGQISSEVPQNLSASRPQDRQFILSSKKLLLSDSGFYLCAWSRVAGDYLEQYFGPGTRLTVT.

The chain links TRBV27 to TRBJ2-1, with 11 bases lining up with TRBD2. The CDR3 is 14 residues long. The junction had 9 bases not matched to a gene; V was cut back by 7 bases and J by 10 bases. Germline lookup yields CDR1 MNHEY and CDR2 SMNVEV (reference sequence). CDR3 in amino acids: CASTELAGVGEQFF. The DNA of the CDR3 is TGTGCCAGCACCGAACTAGCGGGAGTAGGAGAGCAGTTCTTC.